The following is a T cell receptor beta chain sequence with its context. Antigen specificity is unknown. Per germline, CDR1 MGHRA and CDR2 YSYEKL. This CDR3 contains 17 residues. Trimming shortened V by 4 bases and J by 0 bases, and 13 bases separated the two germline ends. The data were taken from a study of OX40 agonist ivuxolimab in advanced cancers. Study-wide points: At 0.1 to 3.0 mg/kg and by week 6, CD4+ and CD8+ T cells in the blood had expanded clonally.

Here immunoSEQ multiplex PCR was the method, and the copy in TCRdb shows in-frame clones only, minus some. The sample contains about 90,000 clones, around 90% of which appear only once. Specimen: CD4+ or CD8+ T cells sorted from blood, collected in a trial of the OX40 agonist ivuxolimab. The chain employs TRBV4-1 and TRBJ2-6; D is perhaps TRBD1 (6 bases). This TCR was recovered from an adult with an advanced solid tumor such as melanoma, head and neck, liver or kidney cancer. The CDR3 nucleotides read TGCGCCAGCAGCCCCCGACAGGATAGCTCTGGGGCCAACGTCCTGACTTTC. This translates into CASSPRQDSSGANVLTF.